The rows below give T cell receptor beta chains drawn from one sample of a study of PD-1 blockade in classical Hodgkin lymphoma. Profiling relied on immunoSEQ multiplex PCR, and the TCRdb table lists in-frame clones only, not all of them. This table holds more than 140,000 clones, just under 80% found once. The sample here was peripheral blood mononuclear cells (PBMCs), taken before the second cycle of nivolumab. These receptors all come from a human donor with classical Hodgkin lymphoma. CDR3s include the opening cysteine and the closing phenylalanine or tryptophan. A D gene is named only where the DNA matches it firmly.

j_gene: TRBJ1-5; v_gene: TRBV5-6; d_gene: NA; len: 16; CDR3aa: CASSYYSQGFNQPQHF
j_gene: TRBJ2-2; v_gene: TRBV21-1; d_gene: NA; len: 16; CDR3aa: CASSKTTSVNTGELFF
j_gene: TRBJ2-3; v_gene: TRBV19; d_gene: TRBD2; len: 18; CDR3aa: CASSIVTILAGGSDTQYF
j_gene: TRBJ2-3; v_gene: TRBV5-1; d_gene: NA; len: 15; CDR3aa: CASSRDGTSTDTQYF
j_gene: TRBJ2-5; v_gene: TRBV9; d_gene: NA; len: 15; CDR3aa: CASSVAGSLWETQYF
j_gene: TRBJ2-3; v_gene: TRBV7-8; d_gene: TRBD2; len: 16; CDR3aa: CASSNGLAGGTDTQYF
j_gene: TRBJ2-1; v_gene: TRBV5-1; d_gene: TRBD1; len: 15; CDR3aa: CASSSTGQLGNEQFF
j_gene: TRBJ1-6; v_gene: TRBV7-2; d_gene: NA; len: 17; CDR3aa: CASSTQAMGRYNSPLHF
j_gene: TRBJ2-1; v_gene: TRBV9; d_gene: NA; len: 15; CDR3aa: CASSVGVSSYNEQFF
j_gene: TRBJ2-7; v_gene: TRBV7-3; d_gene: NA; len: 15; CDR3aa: CASSFGVAGANEQYF
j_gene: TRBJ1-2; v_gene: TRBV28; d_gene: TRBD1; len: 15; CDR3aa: CASMVRQGSNYGYTF
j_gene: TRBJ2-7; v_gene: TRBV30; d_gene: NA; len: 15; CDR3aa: CAWTTKKDWGGEQYF
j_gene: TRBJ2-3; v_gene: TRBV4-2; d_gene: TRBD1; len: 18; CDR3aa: CASSQDLDRGPGTDTQYF
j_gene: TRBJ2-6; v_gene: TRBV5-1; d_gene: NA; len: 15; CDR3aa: CASRTSFSGANVLTF
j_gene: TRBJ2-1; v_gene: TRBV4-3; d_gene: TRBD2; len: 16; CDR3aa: CASSQVTSGVYNEQFF
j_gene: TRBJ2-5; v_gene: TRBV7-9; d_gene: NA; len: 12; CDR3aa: CASSAAQETQYF
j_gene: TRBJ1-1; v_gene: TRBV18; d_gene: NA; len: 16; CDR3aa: CASSPSWTVGNTEAFF
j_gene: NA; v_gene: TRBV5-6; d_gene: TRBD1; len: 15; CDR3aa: CASSQPGQSSYEQYF
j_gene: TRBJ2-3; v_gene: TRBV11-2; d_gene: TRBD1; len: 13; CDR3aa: CASRTGLLDTQYF
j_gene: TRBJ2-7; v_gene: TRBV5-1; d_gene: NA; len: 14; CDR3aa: CASSLSGNGYEQYF
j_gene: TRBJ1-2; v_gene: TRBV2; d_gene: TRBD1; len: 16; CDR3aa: CASRNRPGQGAYGYTF
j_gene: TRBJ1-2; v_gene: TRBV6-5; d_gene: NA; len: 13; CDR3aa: CASSYDSPYGYTF
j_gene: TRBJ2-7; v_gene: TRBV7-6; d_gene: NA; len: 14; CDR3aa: CASSLYQGNYEQYF
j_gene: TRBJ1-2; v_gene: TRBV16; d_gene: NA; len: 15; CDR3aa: CASSQSGTPNYGYTF
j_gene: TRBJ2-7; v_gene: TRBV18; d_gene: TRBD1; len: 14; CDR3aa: CASSPWTGSYEQYF
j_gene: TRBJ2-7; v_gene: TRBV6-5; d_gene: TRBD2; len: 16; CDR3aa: CASSYSRLAGSYEQYF
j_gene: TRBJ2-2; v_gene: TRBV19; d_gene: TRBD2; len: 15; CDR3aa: CASSIGLAGTGELFF
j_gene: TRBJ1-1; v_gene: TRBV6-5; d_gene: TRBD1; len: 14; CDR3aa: CASSDRARSGEAFF
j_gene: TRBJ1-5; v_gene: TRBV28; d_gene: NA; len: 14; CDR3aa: CASSLWQGSQPQHF
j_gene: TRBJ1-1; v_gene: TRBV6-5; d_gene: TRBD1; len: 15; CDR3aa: CASSYSGQGDTEAFF
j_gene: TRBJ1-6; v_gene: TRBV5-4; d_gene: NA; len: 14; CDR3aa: CASSRTTSGSPLHF
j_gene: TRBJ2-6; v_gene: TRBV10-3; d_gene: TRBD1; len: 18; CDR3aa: CAINGLPDRVTGANVLTF
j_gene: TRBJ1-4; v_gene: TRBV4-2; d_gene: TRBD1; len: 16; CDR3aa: CASSPSRGQGVEKLFF
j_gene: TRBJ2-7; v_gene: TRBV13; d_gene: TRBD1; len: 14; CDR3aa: CASSSTGSSYEQYF
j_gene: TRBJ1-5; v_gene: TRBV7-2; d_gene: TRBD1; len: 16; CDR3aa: CASSSGTAYSNQPQHF
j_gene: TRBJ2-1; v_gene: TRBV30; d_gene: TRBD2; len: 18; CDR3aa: CAWSVIPRTSGSVNEQFF
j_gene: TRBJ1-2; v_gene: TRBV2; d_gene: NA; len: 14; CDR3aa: CASGADRMSYGYTF
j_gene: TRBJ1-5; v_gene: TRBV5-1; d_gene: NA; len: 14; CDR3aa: CASSLGTGRQPQHF
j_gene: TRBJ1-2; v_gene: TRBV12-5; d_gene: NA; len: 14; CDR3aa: CASGPHTGNYGYTF
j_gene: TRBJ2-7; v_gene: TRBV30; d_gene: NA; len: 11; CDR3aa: CACISSYEQYF
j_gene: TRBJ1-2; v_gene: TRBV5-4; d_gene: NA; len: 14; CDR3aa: CASSLIGMDYGYTF